This TCR beta chain was captured in a study of blood T cell repertoires in COVID-19. Looking at the study overall: Spain, Italy and the United States supplied samples that represented acute and convalescent COVID-19. PBMCs, B-cell-depleted T cells, or T cells provided the cDNA or gDNA that made up the material.

This clone was found once. Different DNA sequences within this sample yield the same CDR3. Trimming shortened V by 0 bases and J by 1 base, and 4 bases separated the two germline ends. This CDR3 comprises 14 residues. Germline V gene data show CDR1 as SGHRS and CDR2 as YFSETQ. In the original analysis: From reference gene primer amplification, estimates of nucleated cell counts were derived. TCRdb keeps only in-frame clones here, not all; method: immunoSEQ multiplex PCR. V and J calls and clone size are those listed in that table; D and trimming were worked out from the DNA. Of 95,000 to 100,000 clones listed, about 80% are singletons.

Sequencing input: peripheral blood. The TCR comes from a human donor in a cohort sampled during active COVID-19. The V gene is TRBV5-1, the J gene TRBJ2-2, with no clear D. The CDR3 region has the DNA TGCGCCAGCAGCTTGGGGCAGAACACCGGGGAGCTGTTTTTT. Translated, it gives CASSLGQNTGELFF.